Listed here are 2 T cell receptor beta chains from one sample, sequenced in a study of blood T cell repertoires in COVID-19. TCRdb's copy holds only in-frame clones and misses some; the assay was immunoSEQ multiplex PCR. The table includes about 240,000 clones, 82% detected once. Sequenced: peripheral blood. Every receptor here comes from a woman aged 18-30 years with acute or convalescent COVID-19.

The CDR3 DNA sequence: TGTGCCAGCAGCGGGGGGACTAGCGACACCGGGGAGCTGTTTTTT. Its protein is CASSGGTSDTGELFF. The rearrangement joins TRBV14 to TRBJ2-2; TRBD2 matches 10 bases. This CDR3 is built from 15 residues. V was pared by 5 bases and J by 3 bases, with 3 bases of the junction left unmatched. Looked up from germline, CDR1 is SGHDN and CDR2 is FVKESK.

The rearrangement links TRBV11-2 to TRBJ2-1; TRBD2 agrees at 8 bases. CDR1 is SGHAT and CDR2 is FQNNGV in the germline V gene. This CDR3 has 16 amino acids. V dropped 5 bases and J dropped 4; count of bases not matched to a gene: 10. Here the CDR3 reads CASSPSGIAGYNEQFF. The CDR3 bases are TGTGCCAGCAGCCCCTCCGGGATAGCGGGATACAATGAGCAGTTCTTC.